The clone carrying this TCR beta chain turned up a few times. V dropped 3 bases and J dropped 1; count of bases not matched to a gene: 11. The CDR3 spans 17 residues. Germline lookup yields CDR1 SSHAT and CDR2 FNYEAQ (reference sequence). This sample is part of a study of chemoradiotherapy in HPV16-positive cancers. This table comes from immunoSEQ multiplex PCR, and its TCRdb copy is limited to in-frame clones, with some not included. The sample lists tens of thousands of clones, around four fifths seen once, with 3.5% to 4% in the top ten. This clonotype was obtained from a human donor with HPV-associated anogenital cancer. This sequence joins TRBV7-7 and TRBJ2-5, with 7 nucleotides matching TRBD1. The sequencing used blood, collected from a patient who underwent chemoradiotherapy. CDR3: CASSFSAWDRAQETQYF. CDR3 sequence (DNA): TGTGCCAGCAGCTTTAGTGCCTGGGACAGAGCCCAAGAGACCCAGTACTTC.